Following are 14 T cell receptor beta chains from one sample sequenced in a study of T-cell memory formation after mild COVID-19. MiXCR, run by TCRdb on the 5' RACE reads, gives a single entry per CDR3 protein. Here the sample spans 150,000 to 200,000 distinct CDR3 sequences, around 10% being singletons. Source material: PBMCs or a T cell subset sorted from them (not recorded which). These receptors were collected from a man in his late teens or twenties who had mild COVID-19 (a few samples of this study predate the infection). Cell type and time point are not known.

This chain connects TRBV4-1 to TRBJ2-2, with D uncertain. Germline loops: CDR1 MGHRA, CDR2 YSYEKL. CDR3 length: 15 amino acids. V lost 0 bases to trimming and J lost 4 bases, with 9 bases between them. The CDR3 DNA sequence: TGCGCCAGCAGCCAAGAGACAAGCTTCACCGGGGAGCTGTTTTTT. Its translation: CASSQETSFTGELFF.

This clonotype was found a few times. The chain uses TRBV9 and TRBJ1-2, with 10 bases identical to TRBD1. Trimming at V came to 5 bases and at J to 8 bases, leaving 6 bases not matched to a gene. The CDR3 runs to 13 residues. Germline assignment: CDR1 SGDLS and CDR2 YYNGEE. The CDR3 loop reads CASRMTGGRGYTF. The CDR3 DNA reads TGTGCCAGCAGAATGACAGGGGGCCGAGGCTACACCTTC.

The rearrangement joins TRBV2 to TRBJ1-2; D call uncertain. The germline CDR1 and CDR2 sequences are SNHLY and FYNNEI. The CDR3 is made up of 14 amino acids. V gave up 3 bases and J gave up 0 bases, with 8 bases separating them. CDR3: CASSETPANYGYTF. CDR3 DNA sequence: TGTGCCAGCAGTGAGACCCCAGCTAACTATGGCTACACCTTC. The whole variable domain, filled in from reference TRBV2 and TRBJ1-2, reads EPEVTQTPSHQVTQMGQEVILRCVPISNHLYFYWYRQILGQKVEFLVSFYNNEISEKSEIFDDQFSVERPDGSNFTLKIRSTKLEDSAMYFCASSETPANYGYTFGSGTRLTVV.

The chain uses TRBV29-1 and TRBJ2-5; a possible D gene is TRBD2 (5 bases). Germline loops: CDR1 SQVTM, CDR2 ANQGSEA. This CDR3 is 13 amino acids long. V was cut by 4 bases and J by 4 bases, with 13 bases left in between. DNA of the CDR3: TGCAGCGTTGCCGGCGGGTACCGAGAGACCCAGTACTTC. Protein: CSVAGGYRETQYF. The entire variable domain, with the rest obtained from reference TRBV29-1 and TRBJ2-5, is as follows: SAVISQKPSRDICQRGTSLTIQCQVDSQVTMMFWYRQQPGQSLTLIATANQGSEATYESGFVIDKFPISRPNLTFSTLTVSNMSPEDSSIYLCSVAGGYRETQYFGPGTRLLVL.

The sample holds many counts of this clonotype. The chain couples TRBV7-9 to TRBJ2-1; 7 bases agree with TRBD2. V lost 7 bases and J lost 0; bases outside the gene matches: 9. The CDR3 length is 16 residues. Germline-derived CDR1 and CDR2 are SEHNR and FQNEAQ (reference sequence). Here the CDR3 DNA reads TGTGCCAGCATCACACAGCGGGGAAGCTCCTACAATGAGCAGTTCTTC. This encodes CASITQRGSSYNEQFF.

This clonotype came up a few times. The V gene is TRBV7-3, the J gene TRBJ1-1; D ambiguous. The CDR3 contains 13 residues. Trimming stripped 4 bases from V and 5 bases from J, with 11 bases between. Germline lookup yields CDR1 SGHTA and CDR2 FQGTGA. CDR3 in DNA: TGTGCCAGCAGCTCTGGGAAACCTACTGAAGCTTTCTTT. Protein sequence: CASSSGKPTEAFF.

The chain uses TRBV20-1 and TRBJ1-1; D remains unclear. The CDR3 consists of 14 residues. V lost 4 bases and J lost 0, with 12 bases in between. Looked up from germline, CDR1 is DFQATT and CDR2 is SNEGSKA (reference sequence). This CDR3 reads CSAMSRLVNTEAFF. CDR3 bases: TGCAGTGCTATGTCTCGACTTGTGAACACTGAAGCTTTCTTT.

This clonotype was counted only a few times. The CDR3 loop reads CASSSSSGGAYNEQFF. The DNA for the CDR3 is TGTGCCAGCAGTTCCTCTAGCGGGGGGGCCTACAATGAGCAGTTCTTC. This chain joins TRBV28 and TRBJ2-1; 12 nucleotides match TRBD2. Germline V gene data show CDR1 as MDHEN and CDR2 as SYDVKM. The ends lost 4 bases at V and 2 bases at J; junction bases unmatched: 3. The CDR3 runs to 16 residues.

V and J are TRBV9 and TRBJ2-7; tentative D call: TRBD2 (6 bases). Trimming took 0 bases from V and 0 from J, leaving 7 bases between them. Germline lookup yields CDR1 SGDLS and CDR2 YYNGEE. This CDR3 is 14 amino acids long. The CDR3 loop reads CASSVVGSSYEQYF. The CDR3 coding sequence is TGTGCCAGCAGCGTAGTCGGGAGCTCCTACGAGCAGTACTTC.

The chain has TRBV11-2 and TRBJ1-1; D is possibly TRBD1 (6 bases). The CDR3 totals 16 residues. Germline CDR1 and CDR2: SGHAT and FQNNGV. V was clipped by 1 base and J by 0 bases, with 12 bases between them. The CDR3 sequence is CASSLVGRGMNTEAFF. CDR3 nucleotides: TGTGCCAGCAGCTTAGTGGGGAGGGGGATGAACACTGAAGCTTTCTTT.

This chain links TRBV7-8 with TRBJ2-5, with 7 bases identical to TRBD1. The CDR3 runs to 16 residues. From germline, CDR1 is SGHVS and CDR2 FQNEAQ. Unmatched junction bases numbered 14, after V lost 6 bases and J lost 4 bases. The CDR3 DNA reads as TGTGCCAGCAGTCCACAGGGGTCGGGTTATGGAGAGACCCAGTACTTC. As protein: CASSPQGSGYGETQYF.

This clonotype was detected only a few times. The V and J genes are TRBV19 and TRBJ1-2; no clear D gene. In germline, CDR1 is LNHDA, CDR2 SQIVND (reference sequence). With 4 bases removed from V and 4 bases from J, the gap between germline ends came to 16 bases. The CDR3 is 15 residues long. The CDR3 sequence is CASSSPRRSSYGYTF. In nucleotides, the CDR3 is TGTGCCAGTAGTAGCCCCCGTAGGTCGTCCTATGGCTACACCTTC. Variable domain in full (rest from reference TRBV19 and TRBJ1-2): DGGITQSPKYLFRKEGQNVTLSCEQNLNHDAMYWYRQDPGQGLRLIYYSQIVNDFQKGDIAEGYSVSREKKESFPLTVTSAQKNPTAFYLCASSSPRRSSYGYTFGSGTRLTVV.

The rearrangement uses TRBV12-3 or TRBV12-4 and TRBJ2-1, with D possibly being TRBD1 (5 bases). The V gene lost 8 bases and the J gene lost 10 bases, with 18 bases spanning the gap. The CDR3 has 13 amino acids. Written as DNA, the CDR3 is TGTGCCAGCTCTGCCGTAGGGGCTGGGGAGCAGTTCTTC. Residues: CASSAVGAGEQFF.

This chain uses TRBV4-3 with TRBJ2-2; D may be TRBD2 (7 bases). From germline, CDR1 is LGHNA and CDR2 YSLEER. This CDR3 comprises 14 residues. Trimming cost V 8 bases and J 6 bases, with 16 bases left between them. CDR3 sequence (DNA): TGCGCCAGCTCCCGAGGCGGGGGCCCCGGGGAGCTGTTTTTT. Residues: CASSRGGGPGELFF.